This TCR beta chain was recovered during a study of cytomegalovirus exposure and HLA in healthy donors. About the research overall: Within the Caucasian-associated ancestry cluster were roughly 82% of the approximately 400 genotyped donors.

Researchers ran the PCR with 60 Vbeta and 13 Jbeta primers. Method: immunoSEQ multiplex PCR; TCRdb's copy keeps in-frame clones and lacks some. Among about 120,000 clones listed, roughly 80% were seen once. There are 16 residues in the CDR3. V lost 8 bases, J lost 4 bases, and 14 bases stayed unmatched. Germline loops: CDR1 MDHEN, CDR2 SYDVKM. Concerning this clone: The antigen remains unidentified.

Broader study findings: Accounts indicate the classifier identified cytomegalovirus status with strong specificity and sensitivity.

This chain links TRBV28 with TRBJ1-1; 9 nucleotides agree with TRBD1. This clonotype was obtained from a woman younger than 45 in good health and CMV-seronegative. Sequencing was done on a sample of PBMCs. CDR3 bases: TGTGCCAGCCGGGACAGGGATAGTTTGTTACGCACTGAAGCTTTCTTT. It translates to CASRDRDSLLRTEAFF.